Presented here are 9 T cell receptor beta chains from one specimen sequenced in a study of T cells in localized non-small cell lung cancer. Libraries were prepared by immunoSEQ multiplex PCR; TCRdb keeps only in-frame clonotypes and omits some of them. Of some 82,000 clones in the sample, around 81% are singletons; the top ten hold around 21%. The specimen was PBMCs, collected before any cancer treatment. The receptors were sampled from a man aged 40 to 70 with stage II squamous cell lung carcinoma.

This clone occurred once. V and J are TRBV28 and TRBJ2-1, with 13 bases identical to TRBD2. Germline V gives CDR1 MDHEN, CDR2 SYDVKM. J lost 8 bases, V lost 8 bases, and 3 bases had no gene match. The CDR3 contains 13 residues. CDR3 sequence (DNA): TGTGCCAGCGGACTAGCGGGAGTCCATGAGCAGTTCTTC. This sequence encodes CASGLAGVHEQFF.

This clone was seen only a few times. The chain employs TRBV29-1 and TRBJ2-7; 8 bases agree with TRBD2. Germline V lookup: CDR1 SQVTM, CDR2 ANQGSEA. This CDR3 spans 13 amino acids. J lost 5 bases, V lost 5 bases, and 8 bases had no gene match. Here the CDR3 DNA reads TGCAGCGTTTCCAGTCGGCGGGAGGACGAGCAGTACTTC. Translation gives CSVSSRREDEQYF.

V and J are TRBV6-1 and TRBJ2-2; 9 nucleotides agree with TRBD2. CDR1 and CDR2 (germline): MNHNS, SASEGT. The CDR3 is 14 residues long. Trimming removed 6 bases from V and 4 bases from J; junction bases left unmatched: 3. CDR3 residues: CASRPSGTTGELFF. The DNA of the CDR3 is TGTGCCAGCAGGCCTAGCGGGACCACCGGGGAGCTGTTTTTT.

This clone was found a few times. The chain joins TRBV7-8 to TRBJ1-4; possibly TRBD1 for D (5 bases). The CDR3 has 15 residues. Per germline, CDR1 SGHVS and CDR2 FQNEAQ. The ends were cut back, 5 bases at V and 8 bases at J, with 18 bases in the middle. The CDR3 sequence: CASSPGWGFLEKLFF. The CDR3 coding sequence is TGTGCCAGCAGCCCAGGTTGGGGGTTCCTGGAAAAACTGTTTTTT.

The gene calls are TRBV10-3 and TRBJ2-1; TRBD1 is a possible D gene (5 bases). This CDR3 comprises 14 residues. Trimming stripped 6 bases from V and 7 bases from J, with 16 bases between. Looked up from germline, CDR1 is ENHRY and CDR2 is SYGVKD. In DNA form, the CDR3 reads TGTGCCATCAGACAGGACCGAGGAAGGAATGAGCAGTTCTTC. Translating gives CAIRQDRGRNEQFF.

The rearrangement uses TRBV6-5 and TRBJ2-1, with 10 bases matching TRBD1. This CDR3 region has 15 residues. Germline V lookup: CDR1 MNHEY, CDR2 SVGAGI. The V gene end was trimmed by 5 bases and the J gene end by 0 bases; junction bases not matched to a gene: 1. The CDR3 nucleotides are TGTGCCAGCAGTCGGGACAGGGGCTCCTACAATGAGCAGTTCTTC. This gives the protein CASSRDRGSYNEQFF.

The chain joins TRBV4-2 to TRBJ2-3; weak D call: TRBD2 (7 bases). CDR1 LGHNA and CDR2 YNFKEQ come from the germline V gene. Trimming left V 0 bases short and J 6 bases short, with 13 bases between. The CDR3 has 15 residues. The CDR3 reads CASSQEGGGLDTQYF. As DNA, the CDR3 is TGTGCCAGCAGCCAAGAAGGGGGGGGCCTCGATACGCAGTATTTT.

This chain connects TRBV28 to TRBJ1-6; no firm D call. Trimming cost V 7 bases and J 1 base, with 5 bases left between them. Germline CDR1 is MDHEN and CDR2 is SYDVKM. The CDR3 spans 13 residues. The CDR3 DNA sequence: TGTGCCAGCATCGAGTCCTATAATTCACCCCTCCACTTT. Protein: CASIESYNSPLHF.

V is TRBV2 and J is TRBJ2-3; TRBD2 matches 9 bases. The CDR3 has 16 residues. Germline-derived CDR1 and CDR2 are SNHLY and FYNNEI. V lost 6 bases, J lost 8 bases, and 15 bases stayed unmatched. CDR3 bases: TGTGCCAGCAGCCCCGGAATGCGGGGGGGCCGGGTTACGCAGTATTTT. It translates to CASSPGMRGGRVTQYF.